These 25 T cell receptor beta chains were sequenced from one sample in a study of blood T cell repertoires in COVID-19. Produced via immunoSEQ multiplex PCR; TCRdb's table is partial and in-frame only. The data hold about 240,000 clones, with around 83% observed a single time. The sample comprised peripheral blood. Receptor source: a man between 25 and 39 years old who had recovered from COVID-19.

The chain employs TRBV2 and TRBJ2-2; possible D gene TRBD1, 5 bases. From germline, CDR1 is SNHLY and CDR2 FYNNEI. Trimming left V 10 bases short and J 0 bases short, with 12 bases between. The CDR3 consists of 14 residues. The CDR3 DNA follows: TGTGCCACCGACAGAATTTCGAACACCGGGGAGCTGTTTTTT. Protein sequence: CATDRISNTGELFF.

The chain joins TRBV4-1 to TRBJ1-5; maybe TRBD1 (6 bases). This CDR3 region has 16 residues. The V and J ends lost 3 bases and 2 bases respectively, with 14 bases between them. Germline lookup yields CDR1 MGHRA and CDR2 YSYEKL. This CDR3 reads CASSHQQGQGNQPQHF. The CDR3 DNA follows: TGCGCCAGCAGCCATCAACAGGGCCAGGGCAATCAGCCCCAGCATTTT.

The CDR3 loop reads CASSRFGGANTDTQYF. The CDR3 region has the DNA TGTGCCAGCAGCCGCTTTGGGGGGGCGAACACAGATACGCAGTATTTT. The chain uses TRBV5-5 and TRBJ2-3; D is possibly TRBD2 (7 bases). The CDR3 is 16 residues long. CDR1 SGHKS and CDR2 YYEKEE come from the germline V gene (reference sequence). With 4 bases removed from V and 2 bases from J, the gap between germline ends came to 17 bases.

The chain combines TRBV7-2 with TRBJ1-4; no clear D. Germline assignment: CDR1 SGHTA and CDR2 FQGNSA. Trimming removed 1 base at V and 3 bases at J, with 9 bases between. The CDR3 has 15 residues. CDR3 sequence: CASSLGVQANEKLFF. The DNA of the CDR3 is TGTGCCAGCAGCTTAGGGGTCCAGGCTAATGAAAAACTGTTTTTT.

The chain couples TRBV5-6 to TRBJ2-3; TRBD2 might be the D (6 bases). The V gene lost 5 bases and the J gene lost 2 bases, with 15 bases spanning the gap. The germline CDR1 and CDR2 sequences are SGHDT and YYEEEE. The CDR3 extends over 15 amino acids. DNA for the CDR3: TGTGCCAGCAGAGATGGGGGGTACAACACAGATACGCAGTATTTT. This encodes CASRDGGYNTDTQYF.

The rearrangement links TRBV25-1 to TRBJ2-5; D remains ambiguous. The V gene's germline CDR1 is MGHDK and CDR2 SYGVNS. This CDR3 is built from 13 residues. Deletions cut 3 bases from V and 1 base from J, with 6 bases between. CDR3 residues: CASSDISQETQYF. The CDR3 DNA follows: TGTGCCAGCAGTGATATTTCCCAAGAGACCCAGTACTTC.

The V gene is TRBV7-9, the J gene TRBJ1-1, with a weak D call TRBD1 (6 bases). Germline V CDR1 and CDR2: SEHNR, FQNEAQ (reference sequence). Trimming took 7 bases from V and 1 from J, leaving 13 bases between them. This CDR3 region has 14 residues. CDR3 residues: CASTRGGANTEAFF. CDR3 nucleotide sequence: TGTGCCAGCACTCGCGGGGGGGCGAACACTGAAGCTTTCTTT.

The gene calls are TRBV6-1 and TRBJ1-4; unclear D gene. The CDR3 has 13 amino acids. CDR1 is MNHNS, CDR2 SASEGT, per germline. Trimming cost V 7 bases and J 0 bases, with 6 bases left between them. CDR3 amino acids: CASTGSTNEKLFF. As DNA, the CDR3 is TGTGCCAGCACGGGGTCAACTAATGAAAAACTGTTTTTT.

This chain connects TRBV19 to TRBJ1-1; tentatively, D is TRBD1 (6 bases). The CDR3 is 16 amino acids. V was pared by 5 bases and J by 1 base, with 17 bases between. Germline CDR1 reads LNHDA; CDR2 reads SQIVND (reference sequence). CDR3 amino acids: CASSPAGAAGNTEAFF. CDR3 nucleotides: TGTGCCAGTAGTCCTGCGGGGGCGGCGGGGAACACTGAAGCTTTCTTT.

This clone was recorded a few times. The rearrangement uses TRBV6-1 and TRBJ1-5; unclear D gene. This CDR3 has 12 amino acids. Trimming pared 7 bases from V and 2 bases from J, leaving 6 bases between. Looked up from germline, CDR1 is MNHNS and CDR2 is SASEGT. In nucleotides, the CDR3 is TGTGCCAGCAAGTCAGGCAATCAGCCCCAGCATTTT. It specifies CASKSGNQPQHF.

In nucleotides, the CDR3 is TGTGCCAGCAGATCGTACACTGAAGCTTTCTTT. Translation: CASRSYTEAFF. This chain uses TRBV12-3 or TRBV12-4 with TRBJ1-1; D is ambiguous. The CDR3 runs 11 residues. Trimming took off 6 bases at V and 3 bases at J, with 5 bases between the two ends.

Only a few counts were recorded for this clone. This chain uses TRBV24-1 with TRBJ1-4; D perhaps matches TRBD1 (5 bases). This CDR3 contains 14 residues. Germline V lookup: CDR1 KGHDR, CDR2 SFDVKD. Trimming pared 5 bases from V and 3 bases from J, leaving 9 bases between. This CDR3 is CATSVGVANEKLFF. The CDR3 DNA follows: TGTGCCACCAGTGTAGGGGTGGCTAATGAAAAACTGTTTTTT.

The chain recombines TRBV2 with TRBJ2-4; a weak D match, TRBD2 (5 bases). This CDR3 region has 16 residues. Germline V gene sequence: CDR1 SNHLY, CDR2 FYNNEI. The V end lost 3 bases, the J end lost 1 base, and 13 bases lay between the germline ends. CDR3 bases: TGTGCCAGCAGTGATGACGAGGACTTGGCCAAAAACATTCAGTACTTC. This encodes CASSDDEDLAKNIQYF. Looking up the rest from reference TRBV2 and TRBJ2-4 gives the full variable domain: EPEVTQTPSHQVTQMGQEVILRCVPISNHLYFYWYRQILGQKVEFLVSFYNNEISEKSEIFDDQFSVERPDGSNFTLKIRSTKLEDSAMYFCASSDDEDLAKNIQYFGAGTRLSVL.

In its sample, this clone was seen once. V is TRBV29-1 and J is TRBJ2-5; 10 positions agree with TRBD1. This CDR3 has 15 residues. Germline V gene lookup returns CDR1 SQVTM and CDR2 ANQGSEA. J gave up 7 bases and V 6 bases, and 14 bases lay outside the gene matches. CDR3 bases: TGCAGCGTGTCCACCAGGGACAGGGGCGACTGGACCCAGTACTTC. This sequence encodes CSVSTRDRGDWTQYF.

The chain carries TRBV6-5 and TRBJ2-7; possible D gene TRBD2, 7 bases. Germline values: CDR1 MNHEY, CDR2 SVGAGI. V was shortened by 6 bases and J by 2 bases, with 14 bases between the two germline ends. The CDR3 totals 14 residues. CDR3 loop: CASSTGRGAYEQYV. For the CDR3, the DNA is TGTGCCAGCAGCACTGGGAGGGGGGCCTACGAGCAGTACGTC.

The chain recombines TRBV9 with TRBJ2-2; D is undetermined. Germline lookup yields CDR1 SGDLS and CDR2 YYNGEE. The CDR3 runs to 15 residues. Trimming took off 4 bases at V and 3 bases at J, with 13 bases between the two ends. CDR3 bases: TGTGCCAGCAGCCCACATGCGACACACACCGGGGAGCTGTTTTTT. It translates to CASSPHATHTGELFF.

The V call is TRBV12-3 or TRBV12-4, the J call TRBJ1-2; D may be TRBD1 (5 bases). The V and J ends lost 3 bases and 7 bases respectively, with 12 bases between them. The CDR3 consists of 13 residues. This CDR3 is CASSLGGGSGYTF. The DNA for the CDR3 is TGTGCCAGCAGTTTGGGCGGGGGGTCTGGCTACACCTTC.

The chain employs TRBV15 and TRBJ1-2; D perhaps matches TRBD1 (6 bases). The CDR3 runs to 14 residues. In germline, CDR1 is LNHNV, CDR2 YYDKDF (reference sequence). V lost 4 bases to trimming and J lost 2 bases, with 11 bases between them. As DNA, the CDR3 is TGTGCCACCAGCAAGAATAGGGGGAACTATGGCTACACCTTC. Encoded protein: CATSKNRGNYGYTF. The variable domain in full, completed from reference TRBV15 and TRBJ1-2, reads DAMVIQNPRYQVTQFGKPVTLSCSQTLNHNVMYWYQQKSSQAPKLLFHYYDKDFNNEADTPDNFQSRRPNTSFCFLDIRSPGLGDTAMYLCATSKNRGNYGYTFGSGTRLTVV.

The V gene is TRBV7-9, the J gene TRBJ2-1; weak D call: TRBD1 (5 bases). The V end was cut by 1 base, the J end by 0 bases, with 10 bases between. The CDR3 has 16 amino acids. CDR1 is SEHNR, CDR2 FQNEAQ, per germline (reference sequence). The CDR3 loop reads CASSLVQGSSYNEQFF. The CDR3 DNA reads TGTGCCAGCAGCTTAGTGCAGGGAAGCTCCTACAATGAGCAGTTCTTC.

The J gene is TRBJ1-2, the V gene TRBV12-5; D may be TRBD1 (5 bases). V was trimmed by 0 bases and J by 4 bases, leaving 15 bases between them. In germline, CDR1 is LGHNT, CDR2 FRNRAP. The CDR3 is 16 residues long. CDR3 nucleotides: TGTGCTAGTGGTTTGGTATCGGCAGGGCCTATCTATGGCTACACCTTC. It specifies CASGLVSAGPIYGYTF.

This clone was counted a few times. The chain couples TRBV7-3 to TRBJ2-3, with 7 nucleotides matching TRBD1. CDR3 length: 14 residues. With 5 bases clipped from V and 6 bases from J, the junction kept 8 bases outside the gene matches. The germline CDR1 and CDR2 sequences are SGHTA and FQGTGA. The CDR3 coding sequence is TGTGCCAGCAGCACCCCCGGACAGGCTGATACGCAGTATTTT. Its protein is CASSTPGQADTQYF.

V gene TRBV5-1 combines with J gene TRBJ1-4; 7 bases map to TRBD1. The CDR3 runs to 15 residues. Germline V lookup: CDR1 SGHRS, CDR2 YFSETQ. The J segment lost 7 bases and the V segment lost 3 bases, leaving 9 bases of the junction unmatched. The CDR3 coding sequence is TGCGCCAGCAGCTCCAGGGGGAATTCCGGTGAAAAACTGTTTTTT. It encodes CASSSRGNSGEKLFF.

CDR3 in amino acids: CSVTSGGGGTEAFF. The DNA of the CDR3 is TGCAGCGTGACCTCGGGAGGGGGAGGCACTGAAGCTTTCTTT. The J gene is TRBJ1-1, the V gene TRBV29-1, with a possible D match to TRBD1 (6 bases). Trimming stripped 6 bases from V and 4 bases from J, with 18 bases between. There are 14 residues in the CDR3. Germline V gene lookup returns CDR1 SQVTM and CDR2 ANQGSEA.

The chain has TRBV19 and TRBJ1-4, with TRBD1 identical over 10 bases. The V segment lost 7 bases and the J segment 8 bases; nucleotides outside the gene matches: 4. This CDR3 spans 13 amino acids. Germline-derived CDR1 and CDR2 are LNHDA and SQIVND (reference sequence). The CDR3 DNA follows: TGTGCCAGTATGGGACAGGGGAGGGAAAAACTGTTTTTT. This sequence encodes CASMGQGREKLFF.

In DNA, the CDR3 is TGTGCCAGCAGCTCAGGGGGCGTGGGTGGAAACACCATATATTTT. It translates to CASSSGGVGGNTIYF. The chain uses TRBV5-4 and TRBJ1-3; TRBD1 aligns across 8 bases. The germline V gene has CDR1 SGHNT and CDR2 YYREEE (reference sequence). The CDR3 extends over 15 amino acids. V lost 3 bases, J lost 3 bases, and 5 bases stayed unmatched.